The 15 T cell receptor beta chains in this list originate from one sample, sequenced in a study of CD8 T cells in ankylosing spondylitis. TCRdb independently ran MiXCR on the 5' RACE reads; one entry per CDR3 protein. The sample comprises fewer than 450,000 distinct CDR3 sequences, 15% to 20% of which are singletons, and around 0.92% rests with the top ten. The antigens these receptors bind are not known. Study-wide results and caveats: A TCR beta motif of several highly homologous variants appeared characteristic of ankylosing spondylitis blood.

The specimen was blood, either unsorted or a sorted T cell fraction (not recorded which). The source of these receptors is a male donor with ankylosing spondylitis.

The chain has TRBV7-6 and TRBJ2-7; no reliable D call. Germline CDR1 reads SGHVS; CDR2 reads FNYEAQ. The CDR3 loop spans 11 amino acids. V was clipped by 1 base and J by 5 bases, with 3 bases between them. CDR3 nucleotide sequence: TGTGCCAGCAGCTTAGATGACGAGCAGTACTTC. This sequence encodes CASSLDDEQYF.

This rearrangement joins TRBV6-5 to TRBJ2-3, with 10 bases identical to TRBD1. The CDR3 is 17 amino acids. Trimming removed 4 bases from V and 3 bases from J; junction bases left unmatched: 10. Germline CDR1 and CDR2: MNHEY and SVGAGI. CDR3 protein: CASSSLTTGGQTDTQYF. The CDR3 nucleotides read TGTGCCAGCAGTTCCCTCACGACAGGGGGCCAGACAGATACGCAGTATTTT.

The chain carries TRBV7-9 and TRBJ2-7, with a possible D match to TRBD2 (5 bases). The CDR3 length is 13 residues. CDR1 SEHNR and CDR2 FQNEAQ come from the germline V gene (reference sequence). The ends were cut back, 7 bases at V and 1 base at J, with 11 bases in the middle. DNA for the CDR3: TGTGCCAGCACCCCCGAGGGATCCTACGAGCAGTACTTC. It codes for CASTPEGSYEQYF.

This clonotype was counted at least ten times. The rearrangement joins TRBV12-3 or TRBV12-4 to TRBJ2-7; perhaps D is TRBD1 or TRBD2 (6 bases each). CDR3 length: 13 residues. V was shortened by 1 base and J by 5 bases, with 9 bases between the two germline ends. The CDR3 spells CASSLDREDEQYF. DNA for the CDR3: TGTGCCAGCAGTTTAGACAGGGAGGACGAGCAGTACTTC.

This clonotype was detected a few times. V gene TRBV25-1 combines with J gene TRBJ2-4; no clear D gene. V lost 8 bases to trimming and J lost 0 bases, with 8 bases between them. Germline values: CDR1 MGHDK, CDR2 SYGVNS. The length of the CDR3 is 13 residues. The CDR3 region is CASPPPAKNIQYF. In DNA, the CDR3 is TGTGCCAGCCCACCGCCAGCCAAAAACATTCAGTACTTC.

The gene calls are TRBV12-3 or TRBV12-4 and TRBJ1-5, with D unresolved. The ends were cut back, 5 bases at V and 2 bases at J, with 13 bases in the middle. CDR3 length equals 15 residues. The CDR3 sequence is CASSRTDEGNQPQHF. The CDR3 DNA follows: TGTGCCAGCAGTCGGACCGACGAGGGCAATCAGCCCCAGCATTTT.

This clonotype was detected only a few times. This chain connects TRBV5-1 to TRBJ2-7; D gene uncertain. Deletions cut 4 bases from V and 0 bases from J, with 14 bases between. There are 15 residues in the CDR3. Germline CDR1 SGHRS, CDR2 YFSETQ. The CDR3 DNA reads as TGCGCCAGCAGCCAAGACACCTTTAGCTCCTACGAGCAGTACTTC. This encodes CASSQDTFSSYEQYF.

The CDR3 nucleotides are TGTGCCAGTGCAAGGTCCACCTACGAGCAGTACTTC. It yields the protein CASARSTYEQYF. The chain links TRBV11-2 to TRBJ2-7; no reliable D call. CDR3 size: 12 residues. The germline V and J ends were trimmed by 9 bases and 2 bases, with 11 bases remaining between them. Germline-derived CDR1 and CDR2 are SGHAT and FQNNGV.

This clonotype was counted a few times. J is TRBJ2-5 and V is TRBV4-1, with no clear D. Germline CDR1 and CDR2: MGHRA and YSYEKL. The CDR3 covers 15 residues. V lost 4 bases, J lost 0 bases, and 12 bases lay in between. The CDR3 region is CASSPLRGYQETQYF. The CDR3 bases are TGCGCCAGCAGCCCCCTAAGAGGCTACCAAGAGACCCAGTACTTC.

This clonotype was observed a few times. One end of the junction is discordant with germline, which a read error may explain. The V gene is TRBV7-9, the J gene TRBJ2-5; TRBD2 matches at 11 bases. Germline V gives CDR1 SEHNR, CDR2 FQNEAQ (reference sequence). This CDR3 contains 15 residues. The CDR3 bases are TGCGCCAGCAGCTTGGGGCTAGCGGGAGGAGAGACCCAGTACTTC. It codes for CASSLGLAGGETQYF.

This chain uses TRBV6-5 with TRBJ2-7; D is possibly TRBD1 (6 bases). This CDR3 spans 11 amino acids. Between the trimmed V and J ends, which lost 8 bases and 1 base, there was a span of 6 bases. Germline CDR1 and CDR2: MNHEY and SVGAGI. The DNA of the CDR3 is TGTGCCAGCGGACAGTCCTACGAGCAGTACTTC. It yields the protein CASGQSYEQYF.

This clonotype was picked up a small number of times. The chain uses TRBV5-6 and TRBJ2-3; D not resolved. There are 13 residues in the CDR3. V lost 2 bases to trimming and J lost 2 bases, with 6 bases between them. Germline V lookup: CDR1 SGHDT, CDR2 YYEEEE. CDR3 region: CASSFPHTDTQYF. DNA of the CDR3: TGTGCCAGCAGCTTCCCCCACACAGATACGCAGTATTTT.

This clonotype has just a few counts. J is TRBJ2-2 and V is TRBV5-1; D gene unclear. The CDR3 spans 16 residues. The germline V gene encodes CDR1 SGHRS and CDR2 YFSETQ. V shed 0 bases and J shed 6 bases, with 15 bases lying between them. CDR3 protein: CASSLVSRIGAGELFF. In DNA, the CDR3 is TGCGCCAGCAGCTTGGTATCCAGGATTGGGGCCGGGGAGCTGTTTTTT.

This sequence joins TRBV7-2 and TRBJ1-1; D is unclear. V was cut by 1 base and J by 4 bases, with 7 bases left in between. The CDR3 sequence is 13 residues long. CDR1 and CDR2 (germline): SGHTA, FQGNSA. The CDR3 DNA sequence: TGTGCCAGCAGCTTAGGGGATTTCACTGAAGCTTTCTTT. It is translated as CASSLGDFTEAFF. Based on the CDR3 plus reference TRBV7-2 and TRBJ1-1, the full variable domain is GAGVSQSPSNKVTEKGKDVELRCDPISGHTALYWYRQSLGQGLEFLIYFQGNSAPDKSGLPSDRFSAERTGGSVSTLTIQRTQQEDSAVYLCASSLGDFTEAFFGQGTRLTVV.

The chain couples TRBV3-1 to TRBJ2-1; D may be TRBD1 (5 bases). V was cut by 4 bases and J by 7 bases, with 17 bases left in between. Germline V gene lookup returns CDR1 LGHDT and CDR2 YNNKEL (reference sequence). The CDR3 is made up of 15 amino acids. CDR3 in amino acids: CASSPRTPLGNEQFF. The DNA of the CDR3 is TGTGCCAGCAGCCCTAGGACACCTTTGGGGAATGAGCAGTTCTTC.